This T cell receptor (beta chain) was captured in a study of blood T cell repertoires in COVID-19 (dated by TCRdb to the early 2020s). General notes on the study: Collaborator samples came from the United States, Italy and Spain and covered acute and convalescent phases of COVID-19. The prospective study material was composed of cDNA or gDNA derived from T cells, B-cell-depleted T cells, or PBMCs. Deeply sampled blood TCRbeta repertoires from subjects exposed to, actively infected with, or recovered from COVID-19 were included in the dataset. The repertoires were made available in a free public database intended to serve as a resource for research on the immune response to SARS-CoV-2. Samples were obtained from the ongoing ImmuneRACE study (first 160 participants) and from 950 to 1,500 subjects provided by 6 global collaborators. Sample metadata almost always included a de-identified subject ID, COVID-19 status, age in years and sex. Where HLA class I and class II types were available, the types were taken from metadata supplied by the sample provider, not from assay-based typing. On the study overall, not on this receptor specifically: Clinical and demographic metadata were provided uncurated, with the amount varying by source and participant.

About this clone itself: The target of this receptor is not known. No per-base quality is available; no much larger clone lies one base away.

Each collaborating institution followed its own protocols to collect whole blood in K2EDTA tubes. Collaborator samples were shipped for TCRbeta analysis as frozen whole blood, isolated PBMCs, or DNA extracted from either sample type. V gives up 0 bases and J gives up 0 bases, and the segment between their germline ends measures 15 bases. Taken from the germline V gene (reference sequence), the CDR1 and CDR2 loops are LNHNV and YYDKDF. Including cysteine and phenylalanine, the CDR3 has 18 amino acids. Solely the CDR3 DNA is kept, with 54 bases framed from the first base. TCRbeta CDR3 regions were amplified from genomic DNA by means of the immunoSEQ Assay, a bias-controlled multiplex PCR. Processing in the source paper ran as follows. Nucleated cell counts per sample were estimated from amplification of reference gene primers within the assay. To quantify the absolute abundance of each unique TCRbeta CDR3 rearrangement, sequence reads were collapsed and filtered. For each sample, productive Simpson clonality was calculated as the square root of Simpson's diversity index across productive rearrangements. The immuneACCESS repertoire file appears here via TCRdb, limited to in-frame rearrangements. These files lack a portion of the clones; in checked studies, under half of the deficit traces to unresolved V genes, and the cause of the others is not known. V, J and clone size derive from that table, while D and trimming were established from the DNA sequence. This sample gives over 150,000 clones in total; approximately 84% of them show up just once. The ten top clones hold about 14% of the sample.

Sequencing used peripheral blood. The rearranged chain carries TRBV15 and TRBJ1-5, and TRBD1 may be the D gene, going by 5 matching bases. This TCR came from a man aged 18 to 29 with active or convalescent COVID-19. The nucleotides read TGTGCCACCAGCAGAGACTCAATCAGGGTGGGTAGCAATCAGCCCCAGCATTTT. This codes for CATSRDSIRVGSNQPQHF.